This T cell receptor beta chain was documented in a study of cytomegalovirus exposure and HLA in healthy donors. Points on this clone: Its matching antigen is unknown.

13 Jbeta primers and 60 Vbeta primers were used for the PCR. Libraries were prepared by immunoSEQ multiplex PCR; TCRdb keeps only in-frame clonotypes and omits some of them. This sample has approximately 210,000 clones, with roughly 80% found just once. Study conclusions and caveats: The investigators catalogued 164 TCR beta chains as cytomegalovirus-associated. V- and J-gene trimming in TCR beta was tied to a missense DCLRE1C variant by an analysis performed later. In a later analysis, parvovirus B19, influenza, CMV and Epstein-Barr virus appeared linked to several top co-occurrence clusters. Across donors, most TCRs were seen rarely, yet some public ones were widespread.

CDR3 length equals 14 residues. The V end was cut by 0 bases, the J end by 4 bases, with 4 bases between. Germline CDR1 and CDR2: MGHRA and YSYEKL. Sequencing input: PBMCs. The receptor was isolated from a woman aged 45-60 years in good health and CMV-seronegative. The chain links TRBV4-1 to TRBJ2-6; D is unclear. The CDR3 loop reads CASSQERGANVLTF. CDR3 DNA: TGCGCCAGCAGCCAAGAGAGGGGGGCCAACGTCCTGACTTTC.